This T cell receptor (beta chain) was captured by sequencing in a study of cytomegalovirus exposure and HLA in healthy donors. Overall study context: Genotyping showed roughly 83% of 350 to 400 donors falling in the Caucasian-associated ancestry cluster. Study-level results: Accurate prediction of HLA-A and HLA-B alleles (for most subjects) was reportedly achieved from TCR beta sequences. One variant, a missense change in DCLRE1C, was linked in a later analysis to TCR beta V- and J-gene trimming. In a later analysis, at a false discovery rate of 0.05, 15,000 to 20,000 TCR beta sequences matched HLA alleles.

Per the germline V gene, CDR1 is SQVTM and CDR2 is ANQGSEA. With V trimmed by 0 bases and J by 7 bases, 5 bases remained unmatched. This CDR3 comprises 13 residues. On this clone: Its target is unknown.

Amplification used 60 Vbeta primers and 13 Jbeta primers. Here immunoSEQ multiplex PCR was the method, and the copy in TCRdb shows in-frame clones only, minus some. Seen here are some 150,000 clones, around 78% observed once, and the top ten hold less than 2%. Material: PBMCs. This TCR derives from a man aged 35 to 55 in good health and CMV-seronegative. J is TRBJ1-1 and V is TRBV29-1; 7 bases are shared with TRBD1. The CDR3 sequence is CSVEEGQLLEAFF. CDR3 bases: TGCAGCGTTGAAGAGGGACAGCTGCTTGAAGCTTTCTTT.